This T cell receptor beta chain was sequenced during a study of blood T cells in healthy people across ages (dated by TCRdb to 2015 to 2017). About the full investigation: Template switching captured roughly one uniquely barcoded TCR beta cDNA molecule per two T cells in model experiments. The study measured age-related changes in TCR beta repertoire diversity using deep sequencing normalized with unique cDNA molecular identifiers. The donors were split into four age groups: young (average 16 years), middle-aged (nearly 40), aged (approximately 60) and long-lived (roughly 80). To avoid experimental bias, donors of different ages were spread randomly across the sequencing lanes. Two additional independent replicas of 1 million unique cDNA reads from the same blood draw were analyzed for two donors (one aged 18 to 29 and one aged 80 or older).

General study outcomes and caveats: There was a strong correlation between observed TCR beta diversity and the percentage of naive T cells measured by flow cytometry. Because the CMV infection status of the donors was unknown, age-related changes in expanded clonotypes may potentially have been confounded. Bulk unsorted PBMC profiling prevented conclusive comparison of naive and antigen-experienced compartments. Estimates of total diversity based on one million sequenced T cells were considered lower bounds and underestimates. The long-lived group showed more naive CD4+ T cells, fewer expanded clones and increased TCR diversity than the aged group, suggesting age selection. As age increased, observed TCR beta diversity per million T cells dropped in a roughly linear way, and a significant reduction was already evident by age about 40.

The roughly 42 donors, aged 6 to 90 years, were systemically healthy Caucasian individuals from Russia. Each donor gave approximately 9.4 milliliters of peripheral blood, drawn into EDTA-treated Vacutainer tubes. Ficoll-Paque density-gradient centrifugation was used to isolate PBMCs, with at least 6.5 million per sample. Trizol reagent was used to extract total RNA from the PBMCs, yielding at least 6 micrograms per sample. The percentages of naive CD45RAhigh/CD27high T cells were determined by flow cytometry on a PBMC aliquot from every donor. Libraries were built with 5' RACE. The sequencing machine was an Illumina HiSeq 2500. The second PCR ran for roughly 7 to 12 cycles and used a J-beta primer mix along with a sample-barcoded 5' primer. A template-switch 5' adaptor carrying 12 random nucleotides introduced a unique molecular identifier onto each TCR beta cDNA molecule. Each sample yielded at least 2.5 million CDR3-containing paired-end reads. All of the RNA was converted into first-strand cDNA using the Mint cDNA synthesis kit, with a TRBC-specific oligonucleotide serving as the primer. Following uracil-DNA glycosylase treatment, all cDNA underwent a first 18-cycle PCR with the universal primers M1SS and BC2_uni_R. On the authors' methods: For normalization, 1 million high-quality reads, each with a distinct molecular identifier, were randomly selected from each sample. Instead of being binned into consensus sequences, reads with shared molecular identifiers were discarded. MiTCR, with a Q25 quality threshold and the strictest error-elimination algorithm, was used for CDR3 identification, clonotype clustering and error correction. A nonparametric unseen species model with Euler transformation was used to estimate lower-bound total TCR beta diversity. Starting from the raw public reads, TCRdb applied fastp trimming at Q25, assembled clones with MiXCR and retained in-frame beta chains. CDR3 protein sequences are deduplicated, and each keeps its most common genes and DNA. These V and J calls are TCRdb output, not the study's own analysis. The sample table holds approximately 850,000 distinct CDR3 sequences, of which around 43% were seen once. The ten largest clones add up to about a fifth of the sample.

The junction carries 20 bases between V and J, which are trimmed by 9 bases and 2 bases respectively. Measured from the cysteine to the phenylalanine, the CDR3 is 15 residues long. Solely the CDR3 DNA is kept, with 45 bases framed from the first base. This clonotype showed up many times. Its antigen is unknown. Base qualities are not at hand, and no much larger clone is one base apart. The receptor's source is a man between 60 and 75 years old in good health. Recombination linked TRBV5-7 to TRBJ1-2; the D gene assignment is ambiguous. TRBV5-7 is an ORF; its function is uncertain. Material: blood. CDR3 region: CATPESGRTNYGYTF. Read as DNA, the sequence is TGTGCCACCCCCGAGTCAGGACGAACCAACTATGGCTACACCTTC.